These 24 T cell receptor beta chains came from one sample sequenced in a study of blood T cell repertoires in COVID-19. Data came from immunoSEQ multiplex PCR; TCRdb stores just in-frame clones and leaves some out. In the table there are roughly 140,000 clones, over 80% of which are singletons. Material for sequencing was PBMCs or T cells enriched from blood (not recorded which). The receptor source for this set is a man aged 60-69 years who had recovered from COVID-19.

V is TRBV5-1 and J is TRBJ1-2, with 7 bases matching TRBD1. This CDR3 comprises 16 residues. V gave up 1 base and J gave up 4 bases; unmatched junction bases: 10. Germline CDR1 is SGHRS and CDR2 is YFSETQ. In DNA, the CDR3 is TGCGCCAGCAGCTTGTACGTCAGGGGGGTTTCCTATGGCTACACCTTC. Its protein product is CASSLYVRGVSYGYTF. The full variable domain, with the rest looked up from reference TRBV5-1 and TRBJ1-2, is KAGVTQTPRYLIKTRGQQVTLSCSPISGHRSVSWYQQTPGQGLQFLFEYFSETQRNKGNFPGRFSGRQFSNSRSEMNVSTLELGDSALYLCASSLYVRGVSYGYTFGSGTRLTVV.

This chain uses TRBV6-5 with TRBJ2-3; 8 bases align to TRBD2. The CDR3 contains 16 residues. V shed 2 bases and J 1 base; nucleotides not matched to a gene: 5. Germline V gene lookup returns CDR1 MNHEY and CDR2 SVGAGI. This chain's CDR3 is CASSYPRGGGTDTQYF. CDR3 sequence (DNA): TGTGCCAGCAGTTACCCCCGGGGGGGCGGCACAGATACGCAGTATTTT.

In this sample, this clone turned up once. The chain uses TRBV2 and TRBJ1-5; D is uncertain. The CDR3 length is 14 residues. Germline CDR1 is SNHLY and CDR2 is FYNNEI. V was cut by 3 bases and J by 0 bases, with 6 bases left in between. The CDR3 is CASSDIYSNQPQHF. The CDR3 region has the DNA TGTGCCAGCAGTGACATCTATAGCAATCAGCCCCAGCATTTT.

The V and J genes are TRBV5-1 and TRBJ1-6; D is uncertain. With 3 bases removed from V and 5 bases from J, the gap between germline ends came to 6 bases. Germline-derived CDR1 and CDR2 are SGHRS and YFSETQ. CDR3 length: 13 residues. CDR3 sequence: CASSSVDNSPLHF. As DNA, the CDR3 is TGCGCCAGCAGCTCGGTGGATAATTCACCCCTCCACTTT.

CDR3 sequence reads: CASSSGGNTEAFF. The CDR3 bases are TGTGCCAGCAGTTCGGGGGGGAACACTGAAGCTTTCTTT. J is TRBJ1-1 and V is TRBV9, with TRBD1 as a possible D gene (5 bases). Trimming shortened V by 5 bases and J by 1 base, and 9 bases separated the two germline ends. The CDR3 runs 13 residues. CDR1 SGDLS and CDR2 YYNGEE come from the germline V gene.

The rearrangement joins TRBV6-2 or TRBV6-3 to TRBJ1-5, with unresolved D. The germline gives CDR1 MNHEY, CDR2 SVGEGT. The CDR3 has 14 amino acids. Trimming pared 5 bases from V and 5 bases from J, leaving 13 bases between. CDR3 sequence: CASSLQHEYQPQHF. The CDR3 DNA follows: TGTGCCAGCAGTCTACAGCACGAGTATCAGCCCCAGCATTTT.

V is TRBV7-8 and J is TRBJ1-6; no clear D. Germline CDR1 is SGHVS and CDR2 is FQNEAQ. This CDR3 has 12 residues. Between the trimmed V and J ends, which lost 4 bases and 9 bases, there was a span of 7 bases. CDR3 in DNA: TGTGCCAGCAGCTCCCCCAGTTCACCCCTCCACTTT. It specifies CASSSPSSPLHF.

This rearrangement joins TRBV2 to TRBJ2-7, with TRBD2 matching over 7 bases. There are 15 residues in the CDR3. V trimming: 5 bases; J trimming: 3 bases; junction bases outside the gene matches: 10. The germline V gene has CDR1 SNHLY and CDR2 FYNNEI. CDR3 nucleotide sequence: TGTGCCAGCAGTTCCCAAGGACTAGGTCTCTACGAGCAGTACTTC. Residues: CASSSQGLGLYEQYF.

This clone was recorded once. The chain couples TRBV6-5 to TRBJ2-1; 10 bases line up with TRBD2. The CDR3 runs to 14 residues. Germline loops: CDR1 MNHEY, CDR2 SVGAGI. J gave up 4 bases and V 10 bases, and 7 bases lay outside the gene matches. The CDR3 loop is CATRTSGSYNEQFF. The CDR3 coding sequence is TGTGCCACCAGGACTAGCGGTAGTTACAATGAGCAGTTCTTC.

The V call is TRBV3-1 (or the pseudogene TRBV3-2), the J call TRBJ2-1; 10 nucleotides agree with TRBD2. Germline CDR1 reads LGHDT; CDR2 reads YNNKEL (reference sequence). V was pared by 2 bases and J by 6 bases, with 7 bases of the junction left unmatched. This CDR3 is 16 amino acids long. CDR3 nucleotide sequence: TGTGCCAGCAGCCAAATCGAGCGGGGGGGCCGCAATGAGCAGTTCTTC. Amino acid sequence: CASSQIERGGRNEQFF.

The CDR3 nucleotides read TGTGCCACCAGTGATTCGGTAGGGGTGGGTACGCAGTATTTT. Protein product: CATSDSVGVGTQYF. The V gene is TRBV24-1, the J gene TRBJ2-3, with a weak D call TRBD1 (5 bases). This CDR3 is 14 amino acids long. Germline assignment: CDR1 KGHDR and CDR2 SFDVKD. The germline V and J ends were trimmed by 2 bases and 8 bases, with 13 bases remaining between them.

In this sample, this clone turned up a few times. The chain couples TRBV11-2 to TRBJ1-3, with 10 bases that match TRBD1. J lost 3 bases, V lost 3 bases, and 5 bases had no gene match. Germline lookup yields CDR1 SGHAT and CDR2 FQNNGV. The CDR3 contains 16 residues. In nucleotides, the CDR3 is TGTGCCAGCAGCTTCGGGACAGGGGTCGGTGGAAACACCATATATTTT. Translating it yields CASSFGTGVGGNTIYF.

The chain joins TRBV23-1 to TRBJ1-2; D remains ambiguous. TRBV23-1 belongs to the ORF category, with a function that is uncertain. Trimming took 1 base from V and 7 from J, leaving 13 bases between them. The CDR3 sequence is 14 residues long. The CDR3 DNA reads TGCGCCAGCAGTCAATGGAGGCAGGACTTTGGCTACACCTTC. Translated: CASSQWRQDFGYTF.

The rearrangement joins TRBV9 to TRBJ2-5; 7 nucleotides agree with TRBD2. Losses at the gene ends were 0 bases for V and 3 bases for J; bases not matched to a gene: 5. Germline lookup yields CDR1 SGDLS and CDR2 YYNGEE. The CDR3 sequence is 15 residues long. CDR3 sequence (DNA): TGTGCCAGCAGCGTAGGAGGCGGGAGTAAAGAGACCCAGTACTTC. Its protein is CASSVGGGSKETQYF.

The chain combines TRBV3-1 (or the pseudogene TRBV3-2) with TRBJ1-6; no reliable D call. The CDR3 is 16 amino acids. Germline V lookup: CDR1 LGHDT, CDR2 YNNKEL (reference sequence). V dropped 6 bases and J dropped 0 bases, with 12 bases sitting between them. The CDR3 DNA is TGTGCCAGCAGGACAACAGTCAACTCCTATAATTCACCCCTCCACTTT. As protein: CASRTTVNSYNSPLHF.

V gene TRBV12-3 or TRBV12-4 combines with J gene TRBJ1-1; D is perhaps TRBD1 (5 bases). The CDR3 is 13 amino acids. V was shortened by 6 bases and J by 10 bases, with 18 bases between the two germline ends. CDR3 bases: TGTGCCAGCAGCCGATCCCCGGGGGTTCTAGCTTTCTTT. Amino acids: CASSRSPGVLAFF.

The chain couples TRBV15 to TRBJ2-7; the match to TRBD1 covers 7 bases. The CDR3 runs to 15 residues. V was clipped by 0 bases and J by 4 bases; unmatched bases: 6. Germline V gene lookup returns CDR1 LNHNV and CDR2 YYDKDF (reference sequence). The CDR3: CATSRDGQDGYEQYF. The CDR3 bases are TGTGCCACCAGCAGAGATGGACAGGACGGGTACGAGCAGTACTTC.

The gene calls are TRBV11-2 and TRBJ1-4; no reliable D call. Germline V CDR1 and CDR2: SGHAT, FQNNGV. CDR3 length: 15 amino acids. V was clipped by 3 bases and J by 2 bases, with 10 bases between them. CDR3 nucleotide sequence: TGTGCCAGCAGCTTTTTAAGGCGGACTAATGAAAAACTGTTTTTT. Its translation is CASSFLRRTNEKLFF.

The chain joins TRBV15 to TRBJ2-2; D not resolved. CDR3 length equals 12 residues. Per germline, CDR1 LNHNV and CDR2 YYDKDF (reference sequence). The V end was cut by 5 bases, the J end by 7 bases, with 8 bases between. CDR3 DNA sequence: TGTGCCACCAGCTACCTAATCGGGGAGCTGTTTTTT. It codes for CATSYLIGELFF. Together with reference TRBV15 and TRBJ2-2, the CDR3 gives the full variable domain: DAMVIQNPRYQVTQFGKPVTLSCSQTLNHNVMYWYQQKSSQAPKLLFHYYDKDFNNEADTPDNFQSRRPNTSFCFLDIRSPGLGDTAMYLCATSYLIGELFFGEGSRLTVL.

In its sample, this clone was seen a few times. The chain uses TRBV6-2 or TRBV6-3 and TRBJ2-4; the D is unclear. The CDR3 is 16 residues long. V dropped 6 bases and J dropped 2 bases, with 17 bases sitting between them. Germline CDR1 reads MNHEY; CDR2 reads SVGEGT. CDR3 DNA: TGTGCCAGCAGCTCACGACTCCAAGGAACCAAAAACATTCAGTACTTC. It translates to CASSSRLQGTKNIQYF.

For the CDR3, the DNA is TGTGCCAGCAGCGTAGATATTTCGTCTGAAGCTTTCTTT. It yields the protein CASSVDISSEAFF. The chain has TRBV9 and TRBJ1-1; D gene unclear. CDR3 length equals 13 residues. V was trimmed by 0 bases and J by 6 bases, leaving 9 bases between them. Germline-derived CDR1 and CDR2 are SGDLS and YYNGEE.

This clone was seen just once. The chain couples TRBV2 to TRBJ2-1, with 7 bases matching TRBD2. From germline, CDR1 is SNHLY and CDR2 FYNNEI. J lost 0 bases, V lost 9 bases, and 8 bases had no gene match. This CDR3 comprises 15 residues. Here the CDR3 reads CASTIGGSSYNEQFF. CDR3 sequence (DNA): TGTGCCAGTACAATCGGGGGGTCCTCCTACAATGAGCAGTTCTTC.

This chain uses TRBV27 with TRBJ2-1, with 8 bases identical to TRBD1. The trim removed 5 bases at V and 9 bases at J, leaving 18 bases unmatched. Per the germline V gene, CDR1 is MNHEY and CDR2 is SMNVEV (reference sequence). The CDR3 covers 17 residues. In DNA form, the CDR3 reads TGTGCCAGCAGTCCACTTACTTGGCTAACGACAGGGGTTGAGCAGTTCTTC. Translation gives CASSPLTWLTTGVEQFF.

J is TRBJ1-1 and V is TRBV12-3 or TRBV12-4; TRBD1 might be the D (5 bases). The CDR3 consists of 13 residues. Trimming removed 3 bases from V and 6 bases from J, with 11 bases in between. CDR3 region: CASSLGGFSEAFF. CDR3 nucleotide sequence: TGTGCCAGCAGTTTGGGGGGGTTCTCTGAAGCTTTCTTT.